A single sample is the source of the 25 T cell receptor beta chains below, sequenced in a study of tumor-infiltrating lymphocytes in primary liver carcinoma. From about 20-30 mg of unsorted bulk tissue, DNA and RNA were co-extracted together. The authors made TCR beta cDNA from roughly 480 ng total RNA with a constant-region primer. Slightly modified ARM-PCR with three nested multiplex PCR rounds yielded TCR beta libraries. It was with TRBV1-TRBV30 forward primers and a C-beta reverse primer that the first two PCR rounds were run, at approximately 10 cycles each. Each CDR3 protein gets one entry after TCRdb re-called the multiplex PCR reads with MiXCR. The table shows roughly 49,000 distinct CDR3 sequences, with 60% to 80% occurring only once. The sequencing input was liver tumor tissue from sampling region 5. Subset reported: tumor region T5, tumor centre. The receptor source for this set is a man in his forties or fifties with primary liver carcinoma and hepatitis B virus infection.

Notes on this clonotype: The junction shows a germline mismatch at one end, possibly a read error. V gene TRBV4-1 combines with J gene TRBJ2-5, with 7 bases lining up with TRBD2. Looked up from germline, CDR1 is MGHRA and CDR2 is YSYEKL. The CDR3 has 18 amino acids. The CDR3 nucleotides read TGCGCCAGTAGCTCTTCAGGAGGCCCCGCTAGCGGTCAAGGGACCCAGTACTTC. Translating it yields CASSSSGGPASGQGTQYF.

On this clonotype: This may be a read error: a much more frequent sequence differs by one nucleotide. This chain links TRBV11-2 with TRBJ2-7; D not certain. Trimming left V 5 bases short and J 3 bases short, with 11 bases between. Germline V lookup: CDR1 SGHAT, CDR2 FQNNGV. There are 13 residues in the CDR3. Here the CDR3 reads CASSQHKDYEQYF. CDR3 in DNA: TGTGCCAGCAGCCAACATAAGGACTACGAGCAGTACTTC.

This clonotype was counted many times. This chain uses TRBV7-2 with TRBJ2-1; D remains unclear. This CDR3 region has 13 residues. CDR1 is SGHTA, CDR2 FQGNSA, per germline. With 0 bases removed from V and 10 bases from J, the gap between germline ends came to 10 bases. This chain's CDR3 is CASSLAKAREQFF. The CDR3 DNA follows: TGTGCCAGCAGCTTAGCGAAAGCCCGAGAGCAGTTCTTC.

V and J are TRBV6-6 and TRBJ1-5; D possibly corresponds to TRBD1 (5 bases). Germline CDR1 and CDR2: MNHNY and SVGAGI (reference sequence). The CDR3 covers 12 residues. CDR3 nucleotide sequence: TGTGTCAATCAAAGGGGAGAGCAGCCCCAGCATTTT. It encodes CVNQRGEQPQHF.

J is TRBJ2-1 and V is TRBV12-3 or TRBV12-4, with 7 bases identical to TRBD2. Germline trimming cut 5 bases from V and 5 bases from J; bases unmatched to any gene: 18. The CDR3 is 18 amino acids. The CDR3 spells CASSVQRGVAGDNNEQFF. CDR3 DNA sequence: TGTGCCAGCAGTGTCCAGAGAGGGGTAGCGGGTGACAACAATGAGCAGTTCTTC.

On this clonotype itself: Since the CDR3 does not end with the conserved phenylalanine or tryptophan, this likely comes from a read error. It is unclear where the CDR3 begins or ends on the DNA, so no DNA is shown, and the CDR3 is as TCRdb lists it. This chain connects TRBV6-2 or TRBV6-3 to TRBJ2-7. The CDR3 is 13 residues long, ends included. Looked up from germline, CDR1 is MNHEY and CDR2 is SVGEGT. The CDR3 reads CAISYEVPYEQCL.

On this clonotype: Compared with germline, one end of the junction differs, possibly owing to a read error. The rearrangement joins TRBV11-2 to TRBJ2-1; possibly TRBD2 for D (7 bases). Germline assignment: CDR1 SGHAT and CDR2 FQNNGV. This CDR3 has 15 residues. The CDR3, as DNA: TGCGCCAGCAGCTTAGGCTCGGGAGGAGGGGGTGAGCAGTTCTTC. It codes for CASSLGSGGGGEQFF.

In the case of this clonotype: A read error may explain this, as a much larger clone is one base away. The V gene is TRBV15, the J gene TRBJ2-3; perhaps TRBD1 as D (5 bases). The DNA end is more similar to TRBJ1-5, so the J call may be wrong. Germline CDR1 and CDR2: LNHNV and YYDKDF (reference sequence). The CDR3 is 17 amino acids. The DNA for the CDR3 is TGTGCCACCAGCAGAGCGGTAAGGGCGGGACGAACAGATACGCAGCATTTT. Encoded protein: CATSRAVRAGRTDTQHF.

This clonotype was detected a few times. The genes are TRBV11-1 and TRBJ2-1; D not resolved. Per germline, CDR1 SGHAT and CDR2 FQDESV (reference sequence). Between the trimmed V and J ends, which lost 3 bases and 8 bases, there was a span of 11 bases. CDR3 length: 13 amino acids. CDR3 in DNA: TGTGCCAGCAGCTTTTCTGAAATCCATGAGCAGTTCTTC. It yields the protein CASSFSEIHEQFF.

The chain combines TRBV11-2 with TRBJ2-1; 7 bases map to TRBD2. Germline-derived CDR1 and CDR2 are SGHAT and FQNNGV. The CDR3 is made up of 15 amino acids. CDR3 in amino acids: CTCNFSGPLDNEQFF. Here the CDR3 DNA reads TGTACCTGCAACTTTAGCGGGCCACTCGACAATGAGCAGTTCTTC.

A word on this clonotype: Likely a read error: the CDR3 ends without its conserved phenylalanine or tryptophan. It is unclear where the CDR3 begins or ends on the DNA, so no DNA is shown, and the CDR3 is as TCRdb lists it. The chain links TRBV29-1 to TRBJ2-7; the table names TRBD1, a call not compared with the DNA. The V gene's germline CDR1 is SQVTM and CDR2 ANQGSEA. The CDR3 length is 16 residues, termini included. Here the CDR3 reads CSAMTSGTGTPYERYL.

V gene TRBV11-2 combines with J gene TRBJ2-6; 8 bases line up with TRBD1. The trim removed 5 bases at V and 1 base at J, leaving 19 bases unmatched. Per the germline V gene, CDR1 is SGHAT and CDR2 is FQNNGV. The CDR3 loop spans 21 amino acids. CDR3 protein: CASSIGGDRGTSLSGANVLTF. CDR3 sequence (DNA): TGTGCCAGCAGCATTGGGGGAGACAGGGGCACTTCCCTGTCTGGGGCCAACGTCCTGACTTTC.

The rearrangement uses TRBV29-1 and TRBJ1-2; the D gene is possibly TRBD1 (5 bases). This CDR3 region has 18 residues. Germline CDR1 and CDR2: SQVTM and ANQGSEA. Between the trimmed V and J ends, which lost 7 bases and 0 bases, there was a span of 27 bases. CDR3 protein: CSAGAPTGIQAANYGYTF. The CDR3 bases are TGCAGCGCTGGGGCACCAACAGGAATTCAAGCGGCTAACTATGGCTACACCTTC.

This clonotype was seen a handful of times. One end of the junction fails to match germline, which may point to a read error. The chain carries TRBV6-2 or TRBV6-3 and TRBJ2-7; D unclear. The CDR3 runs 13 residues. Germline assignment: CDR1 MNHEY and CDR2 SVGEGT. This chain's CDR3 is CASTYEILYEQYF. CDR3 coding DNA: TGTGCCAGCACTTACGAGATACTCTACGAGCAGTACTTC.

Details on this clonotype: The junction departs from germline at one end; a sequencing error may be responsible. This chain uses TRBV11-1 with TRBJ2-1; TRBD2 aligns across 8 bases. This CDR3 has 13 residues. Germline assignment: CDR1 SGHAT and CDR2 FQDESV (reference sequence). The CDR3 bases are TGTGCCAGCGGCGCGGGAGGTCCGAATGAGGAGTTCTTC. As protein: CASGAGGPNEEFF.

The genes are TRBV12-3 or TRBV12-4 and TRBJ2-2; 9 positions agree with TRBD2. The CDR3 consists of 16 residues. V lost 10 bases to trimming and J lost 8 bases; unmatched junction nucleotides: 17. The CDR3 bases are TGTGCCACCAATCCCACGGTTAGCGGGGGATGGGGGGAGCTGTTTTTT. Protein sequence: CATNPTVSGGWGELFF.

This clonotype was detected only once. The junction differs from germline at one of its ends, possibly a read error. This chain links TRBV19 with TRBJ1-5; D unresolved. Germline lookup yields CDR1 LNHDA and CDR2 SQIVND (reference sequence). The length of the CDR3 is 13 residues. The CDR3 nucleotides read TGTGGCAGTAGTGAGGTAGCTAATCAGCCCCAGCATTTT. Amino acid sequence: CGSSEVANQPQHF.

The rearrangement uses TRBV12-3 or TRBV12-4 and TRBJ1-2; 9 nucleotides line up with TRBD1. With V trimmed by 5 bases and J by 4 bases, 5 bases remained unmatched. The CDR3 has 14 amino acids. The CDR3 sequence is CASSLGTGPYGYTF. In DNA form, the CDR3 reads TGTGCCAGCAGTCTCGGGACAGGGCCCTATGGCTACACCTTC.

This clonotype came up once. The conserved phenylalanine or tryptophan normally closing the CDR3 is absent here, so this likely arose from a read error. The chain carries TRBV6-5 and TRBJ2-2; possibly TRBD1 for D (5 bases). This CDR3 spans 12 amino acids. Germline V gene data show CDR1 as MNHEY and CDR2 as SVGAGI. This chain's CDR3 is CANSQGAGELFS. DNA for the CDR3: TGTGCCAACAGTCAAGGGGCCGGGGAGCTGTTTTCT.

V and J are TRBV30 and TRBJ2-5; unclear D gene. The CDR3 runs to 14 residues. The germline V gene encodes CDR1 GTSNPN and CDR2 SVGIG (reference sequence). Trimming removed 4 bases from V and 5 bases from J, with 17 bases in between. In DNA form, the CDR3 reads TGTGCCTGGAATATCACCTCGGGCTGGGAGACCCAGTACTTC. Protein: CAWNITSGWETQYF.

This rearrangement joins TRBV5-6 to TRBJ1-1, with D perhaps TRBD1 (5 bases). The CDR3 consists of 14 residues. V lost 8 bases to trimming and J lost 5 bases, with 19 bases between them. Germline V gene data show CDR1 as SGHDT and CDR2 as YYEEEE. The CDR3 bases are TGTGCCAGTAGCGCACGACAGAGGCGGACTGAAGCTTTCTTT. This codes for CASSARQRRTEAFF.

A note on this clonotype: The junction does not match germline at one end; this may be a read error. This chain joins TRBV4-2 and TRBJ2-7; tentatively, D is TRBD2 (5 bases). The CDR3 extends over 15 amino acids. Germline V CDR1 and CDR2: LGHNA, YNFKEQ. In DNA form, the CDR3 reads TGTGCCAGCAACCAAGATAAGTGGAGCGACTACGAGCAGTATTTC. It translates to CASNQDKWSDYEQYF.

This clonotype showed up many times. The chain is built from TRBV2 and TRBJ2-7, with TRBD2 matching over 15 bases. In germline, CDR1 is SNHLY, CDR2 FYNNEI. The CDR3 consists of 16 residues. The ends lost 6 bases at V and 6 bases at J; junction bases unmatched: 9. The CDR3 sequence: CASRGLAGGFACEQYF. CDR3 DNA sequence: TGTGCCAGCAGGGGACTAGCGGGAGGATTCGCCTGCGAGCAGTACTTC.

This clonotype was detected only a few times. As the CDR3 is not closed by the conserved phenylalanine or tryptophan, this likely results from a read error. V and J are TRBV24-1 and TRBJ2-1; no reliable D call. The CDR3 loop spans 13 amino acids. V gave up 8 bases and J gave up 7 bases, with 14 bases separating them. The germline gives CDR1 KGHDR, CDR2 SFDVKD. The CDR3 nucleotides read TGTGCCACCACAGGTAGTAGTACGAATGAGCAGTTCTTA. Translating it yields CATTGSSTNEQFL.

In regard to this clonotype: The junction departs from the called germline gene at one end, perhaps through a read error. V and J are TRBV28 and TRBJ2-7, with D perhaps assigned TRBD1 or TRBD2 (5 bases each). Germline values: CDR1 MDHEN, CDR2 SYDVKM. The CDR3 totals 17 residues. The CDR3 region is CGSSLALSGGAAYEQYF. The CDR3 DNA follows: TGTGGCAGCAGTCTTGCCCTCAGCGGTGGGGCCGCCTACGAGCAGTACTTC.